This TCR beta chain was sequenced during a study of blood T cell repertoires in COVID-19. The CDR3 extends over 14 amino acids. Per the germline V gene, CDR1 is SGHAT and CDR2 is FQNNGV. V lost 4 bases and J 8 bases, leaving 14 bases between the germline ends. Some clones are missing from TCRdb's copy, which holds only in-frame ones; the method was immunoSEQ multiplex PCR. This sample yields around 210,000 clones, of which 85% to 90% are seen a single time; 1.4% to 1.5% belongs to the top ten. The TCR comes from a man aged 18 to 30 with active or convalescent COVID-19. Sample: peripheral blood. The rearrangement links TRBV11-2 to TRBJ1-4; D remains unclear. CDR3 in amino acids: CASSSAAWSEKLFF. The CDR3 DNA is TGTGCCAGCAGCTCGGCGGCATGGTCCGAAAAACTGTTTTTT. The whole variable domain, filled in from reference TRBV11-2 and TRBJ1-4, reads EAGVAQSPRYKIIEKRQSVAFWCNPISGHATLYWYQQILGQGPKLLIQFQNNGVVDDSQLPKDRFSAERLKGVDSTLKIQPAKLEDSAVYLCASSSAAWSEKLFFGSGTQLSVL.